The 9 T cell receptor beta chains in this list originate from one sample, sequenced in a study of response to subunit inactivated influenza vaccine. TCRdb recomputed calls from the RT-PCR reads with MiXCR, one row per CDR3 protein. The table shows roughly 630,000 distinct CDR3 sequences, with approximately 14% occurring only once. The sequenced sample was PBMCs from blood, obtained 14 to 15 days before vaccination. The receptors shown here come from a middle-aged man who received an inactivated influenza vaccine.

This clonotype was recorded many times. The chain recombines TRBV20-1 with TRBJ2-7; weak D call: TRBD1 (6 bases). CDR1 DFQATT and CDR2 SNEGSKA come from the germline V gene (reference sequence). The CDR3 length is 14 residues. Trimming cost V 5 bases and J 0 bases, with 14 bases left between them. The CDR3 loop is CSALQGRSSYEQYF. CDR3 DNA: TGCAGTGCTTTACAGGGAAGGAGCTCCTACGAGCAGTACTTC.

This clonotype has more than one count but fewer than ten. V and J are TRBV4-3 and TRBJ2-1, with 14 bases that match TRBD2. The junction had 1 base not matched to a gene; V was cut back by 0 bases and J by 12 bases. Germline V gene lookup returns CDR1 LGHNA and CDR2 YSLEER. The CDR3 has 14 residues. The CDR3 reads CASSQDGTSGRQFF. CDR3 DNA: TGCGCCAGCAGCCAAGATGGGACTAGCGGGAGGCAGTTCTTC.

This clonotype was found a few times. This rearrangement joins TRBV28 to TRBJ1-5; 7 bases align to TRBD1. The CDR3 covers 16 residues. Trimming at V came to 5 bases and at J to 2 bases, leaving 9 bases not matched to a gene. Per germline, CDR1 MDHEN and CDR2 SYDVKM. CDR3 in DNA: TGTGCCAGCAGTCCCCTTCTGGGACAGCGCAATCAGCCCCAGCATTTT. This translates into CASSPLLGQRNQPQHF.

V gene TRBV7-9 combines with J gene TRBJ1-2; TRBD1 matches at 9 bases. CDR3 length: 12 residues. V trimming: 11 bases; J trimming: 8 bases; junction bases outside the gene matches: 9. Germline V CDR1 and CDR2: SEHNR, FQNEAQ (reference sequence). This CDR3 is CASGQGRGGYTF. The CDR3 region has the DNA TGTGCCTCCGGACAGGGGCGAGGGGGCTACACCTTC.

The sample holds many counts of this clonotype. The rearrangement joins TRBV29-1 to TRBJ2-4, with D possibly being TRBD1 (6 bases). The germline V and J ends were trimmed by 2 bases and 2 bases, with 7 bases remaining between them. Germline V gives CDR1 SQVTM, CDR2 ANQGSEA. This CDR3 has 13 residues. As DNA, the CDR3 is TGCAGCGTTGAACAGGGGACCAAAAACATTCAGTACTTC. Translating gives CSVEQGTKNIQYF.

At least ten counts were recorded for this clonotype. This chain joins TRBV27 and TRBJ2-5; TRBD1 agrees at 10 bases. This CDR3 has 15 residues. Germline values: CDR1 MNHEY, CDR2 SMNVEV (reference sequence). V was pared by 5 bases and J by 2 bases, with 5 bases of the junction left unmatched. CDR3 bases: TGTGCCAGCAGTCTACTGGGACAGGGGCAAGAGACCCAGTACTTC. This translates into CASSLLGQGQETQYF.

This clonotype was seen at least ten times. The CDR3 sequence: CSALDRAKETQYF. The CDR3 coding sequence is TGCAGCGCCCTGGACAGGGCGAAAGAGACCCAGTACTTC. J is TRBJ2-5 and V is TRBV29-1, with 8 bases fitting TRBD1. The J segment lost 3 bases and the V segment lost 7 bases, leaving 7 bases of the junction unmatched. CDR1 is SQVTM, CDR2 ANQGSEA, per germline. CDR3 length equals 13 residues.

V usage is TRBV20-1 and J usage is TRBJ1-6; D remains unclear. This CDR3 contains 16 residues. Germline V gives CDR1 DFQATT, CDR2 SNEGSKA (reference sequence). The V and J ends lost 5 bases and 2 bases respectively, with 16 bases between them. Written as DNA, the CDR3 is TGCAGTGCTGAGAGGCACCCGAGGGCCTATAATTCACCCCTCCACTTT. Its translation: CSAERHPRAYNSPLHF.

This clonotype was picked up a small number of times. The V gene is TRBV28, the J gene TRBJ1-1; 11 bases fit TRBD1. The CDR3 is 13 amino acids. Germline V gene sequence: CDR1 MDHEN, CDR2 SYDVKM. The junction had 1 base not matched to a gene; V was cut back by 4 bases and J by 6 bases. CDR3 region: CASSSGQGAEAFF. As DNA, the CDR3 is TGTGCCAGCAGTTCGGGACAGGGGGCTGAAGCTTTCTTT.